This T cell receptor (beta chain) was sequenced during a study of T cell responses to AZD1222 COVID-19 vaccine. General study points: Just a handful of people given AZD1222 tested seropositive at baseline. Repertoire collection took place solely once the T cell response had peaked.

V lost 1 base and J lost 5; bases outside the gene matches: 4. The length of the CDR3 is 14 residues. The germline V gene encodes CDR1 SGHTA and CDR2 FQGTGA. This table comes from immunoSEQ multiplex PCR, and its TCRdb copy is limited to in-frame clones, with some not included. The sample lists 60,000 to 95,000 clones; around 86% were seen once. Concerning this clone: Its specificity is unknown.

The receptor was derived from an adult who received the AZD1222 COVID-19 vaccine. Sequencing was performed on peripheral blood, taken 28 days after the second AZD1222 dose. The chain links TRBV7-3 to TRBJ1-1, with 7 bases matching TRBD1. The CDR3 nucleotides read TGTGCCAGCAGCTTAAACAGGGGAGATACTGAAGCTTTCTTT. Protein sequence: CASSLNRGDTEAFF.